This entry lists 27 T cell receptor beta chains sequenced from one sample in a study of blood T cell repertoires in COVID-19. Libraries were prepared by immunoSEQ multiplex PCR; TCRdb keeps only in-frame clonotypes and omits some of them. The sample has 200,000 to 250,000 clones; 82% are singletons. The sequenced sample was peripheral blood. The receptor set was obtained from a woman older than 75 with COVID-19, enrolled during active disease.

The rearrangement uses TRBV5-6 and TRBJ2-3; 9 bases match TRBD2. The V gene end was trimmed by 1 base and the J gene end by 6 bases; junction bases not matched to a gene: 15. Germline V gene data show CDR1 as SGHDT and CDR2 as YYEEEE. The length of the CDR3 is 18 residues. The DNA for the CDR3 is TGTGCCAGCAGCTTGTGGGGGAGGCTCCTAGCGGGAACCGATACGCAGTATTTT. Translated: CASSLWGRLLAGTDTQYF.

This clone was seen a few times. The V gene is TRBV6-5, the J gene TRBJ2-1, with 8 bases matching TRBD2. The germline CDR1 and CDR2 sequences are MNHEY and SVGAGI. This CDR3 spans 14 amino acids. Trimming at V came to 6 bases and at J to 0 bases, leaving 1 base not matched to a gene. The CDR3 nucleotides read TGTGCCAGCAGGGCGGGGGGCTCCTACAATGAGCAGTTCTTC. This encodes CASRAGGSYNEQFF.

The rearrangement uses TRBV19 and TRBJ1-6, with 7 bases that match TRBD1. The CDR3 has 15 amino acids. The trim removed 6 bases at V and 6 bases at J, leaving 8 bases unmatched. Germline V CDR1 and CDR2: LNHDA, SQIVND (reference sequence). The CDR3 is CASRNMGQLNSPLHF. In nucleotides, the CDR3 is TGTGCCAGTAGGAATATGGGACAGCTTAATTCACCCCTCCACTTT.

Here the CDR3 reads CASSYQAQSETQYF. DNA for the CDR3: TGTGCCAGCAGCTACCAGGCACAATCCGAGACCCAGTACTTC. V is TRBV6-5 and J is TRBJ2-5; D gene unclear. Trimming stripped 6 bases from V and 5 bases from J, with 16 bases between. In germline, CDR1 is MNHEY, CDR2 SVGAGI. This CDR3 is 14 amino acids long.

The CDR3 loop reads CASSSQTSGYTDTQYF. CDR3 coding DNA: TGCGCCAGCAGCTCCCAAACTAGCGGTTACACAGATACGCAGTATTTT. J is TRBJ2-3 and V is TRBV5-1, with 8 bases lining up with TRBD2. The ends lost 3 bases at V and 2 bases at J; junction bases unmatched: 8. Germline CDR1 reads SGHRS; CDR2 reads YFSETQ. This CDR3 spans 16 amino acids.

The chain uses TRBV2 and TRBJ2-3; 7 nucleotides agree with TRBD1. The V and J ends lost 5 bases and 3 bases, in that order; junction bases with no gene match: 8. The CDR3 has 15 residues. Germline V gene data show CDR1 as SNHLY and CDR2 as FYNNEI. CDR3 protein: CASSPETGRTDTQYF. The CDR3 DNA follows: TGTGCCAGCAGTCCAGAGACAGGGAGAACAGATACGCAGTATTTT.

The CDR3 protein is CASSLTGDSGNTIYF. CDR3 in DNA: TGTGCCAGCTCACTGACAGGTGACTCTGGAAACACCATATATTTT. The V gene is TRBV18, the J gene TRBJ1-3; maybe TRBD1 (6 bases). V was trimmed by 4 bases and J by 0 bases, leaving 10 bases between them. From germline, CDR1 is KGHSH and CDR2 LQKENI. This CDR3 has 15 residues. Supplemented by reference TRBV18 and TRBJ1-3, the full variable domain reads NAGVMQNPRHLVRRRGQEARLRCSPMKGHSHVYWYRQLPEEGLKFMVYLQKENIIDESGMPKERFSAEFPKEGPSILRIQQVVRGDSAAYFCASSLTGDSGNTIYFGEGSWLTVV.

DNA of the CDR3: TGTGCCATCAGTGATCCAGGGAAAGAAGCTTTCTTT. This gives the protein CAISDPGKEAFF. This chain joins TRBV10-3 and TRBJ1-1; perhaps TRBD1 as D (5 bases). V was pared by 3 bases and J by 8 bases, with 10 bases between. The CDR3 length is 12 residues. CDR1 and CDR2 from the germline V gene are ENHRY and SYGVKD.

The chain is built from TRBV5-6 and TRBJ1-6; maybe TRBD1 (6 bases). Trimming removed 4 bases at V and 9 bases at J, with 8 bases between. CDR1 is SGHDT, CDR2 YYEEEE, per germline. CDR3 length: 12 residues. CDR3 bases: TGTGCCAGCAGCCCCAGGGGTTCACCCCTCCACTTT. As protein: CASSPRGSPLHF.

The rearrangement joins TRBV7-9 to TRBJ2-3; 10 bases align to TRBD2. The V gene end was trimmed by 6 bases and the J gene end by 5 bases; junction bases not matched to a gene: 5. The CDR3 sequence is 14 residues long. The V gene's germline CDR1 is SEHNR and CDR2 FQNEAQ (reference sequence). The CDR3 DNA follows: TGTGCCAGCAGACTAGCGGGATCTAGAGATACGCAGTATTTT. It yields the protein CASRLAGSRDTQYF.

The CDR3 region has the DNA TGTGCCAGCAGCTTGGAAGGCGGGAGGATCGACGAGCAGTACTTC. This codes for CASSLEGGRIDEQYF. This sequence joins TRBV5-4 and TRBJ2-7, with 8 nucleotides matching TRBD2. V lost 0 bases, J lost 5 bases, and 7 bases stayed unmatched. CDR3 length: 15 residues. The germline CDR1 and CDR2 sequences are SGHNT and YYREEE (reference sequence).

Concerning this clone itself: Other DNA sequences within the sample encode an identical CDR3. This chain joins TRBV12-3 or TRBV12-4 and TRBJ1-5, with D uncertain. Trimming cost V 2 bases and J 7 bases, with 6 bases left between them. This CDR3 is 12 amino acids long. The CDR3 is CASSLSGQPQHF. CDR3 DNA sequence: TGTGCCAGCAGTTTAAGTGGCCAGCCCCAGCATTTT.

The chain joins TRBV19 to TRBJ1-4, with D perhaps TRBD1 (5 bases). The CDR3 contains 15 residues. V dropped 6 bases and J dropped 8 bases, with 19 bases sitting between them. CDR1 and CDR2 from the germline V gene are LNHDA and SQIVND (reference sequence). The CDR3 region is CASSPLLGGGEKLFF. The CDR3 coding sequence is TGTGCCAGTAGCCCCCTCTTGGGGGGAGGGGAAAAACTGTTTTTT.

The chain carries TRBV10-3 and TRBJ1-1, with 7 bases lining up with TRBD1. Germline CDR1 ENHRY, CDR2 SYGVKD. The V gene end was trimmed by 10 bases and the J gene end by 1 base; junction bases not matched to a gene: 9. The CDR3 covers 14 residues. CDR3 DNA sequence: TGTGCCACCAGGGGGGGGCTGGGGAACACTGAAGCTTTCTTT. Encoded protein: CATRGGLGNTEAFF.

The V gene is TRBV14, the J gene TRBJ1-2; perhaps TRBD1 as D (5 bases). Between the trimmed V and J ends, which lost 3 bases and 8 bases, there was a span of 10 bases. The CDR3 runs 12 residues. The germline V gene encodes CDR1 SGHDN and CDR2 FVKESK. The DNA for the CDR3 is TGTGCCAGCAGCCATACAGGAGCCGGCTACACCTTC. Its protein is CASSHTGAGYTF.

The chain combines TRBV19 with TRBJ1-2, with 9 bases identical to TRBD1. Germline lookup yields CDR1 LNHDA and CDR2 SQIVND (reference sequence). V gave up 4 bases and J gave up 4 bases; unmatched junction bases: 13. The CDR3 is 17 residues long. CDR3 nucleotide sequence: TGTGCCAGTAGTAGAGCCGGGACAGGGCGTACAAGCTATGGCTACACCTTC. This encodes CASSRAGTGRTSYGYTF.

V gene TRBV11-3 combines with J gene TRBJ2-1; possibly TRBD1 for D (6 bases). Germline V gene lookup returns CDR1 SGHNT and CDR2 YENEEA. V was clipped by 3 bases and J by 0 bases, with 9 bases between them. The CDR3 is 15 residues long. CDR3 residues: CASSFGQSSYNEQFF. The CDR3 nucleotides read TGTGCCAGCAGCTTCGGACAGAGCTCCTACAATGAGCAGTTCTTC.

The J gene is TRBJ2-4, the V gene TRBV3-1 (or the pseudogene TRBV3-2); 9 positions agree with TRBD1. Per germline, CDR1 LGHDT and CDR2 YNNKEL (reference sequence). The CDR3 is 15 amino acids. Trimming at V came to 8 bases and at J to 1 base, leaving 6 bases not matched to a gene. The CDR3 protein is CASGTGSGAKNIQYF. DNA of the CDR3: TGTGCCAGCGGGACAGGGAGTGGGGCCAAAAACATTCAGTACTTC.

This chain joins TRBV7-2 and TRBJ1-6, with a tentative D call TRBD1 (6 bases). Deletions cut 8 bases from V and 10 bases from J, with 18 bases between. The CDR3 length is 14 residues. CDR1 is SGHTA, CDR2 FQGNSA, per germline. This CDR3 is CASGITGTKSPLHF. In DNA, the CDR3 is TGTGCCAGCGGAATAACAGGGACCAAATCACCCCTCCACTTT.

CDR3 residues: CASSPGVAPGQGSGELFF. CDR3 nucleotides: TGTGCCAGCAGCCCTGGGGTAGCACCGGGACAGGGGAGTGGGGAGCTGTTTTTT. J is TRBJ2-2 and V is TRBV5-4; TRBD1 aligns across 10 bases. Per germline, CDR1 SGHNT and CDR2 YYREEE (reference sequence). CDR3 length: 18 amino acids. J gave up 8 bases and V 4 bases, and 17 bases lay outside the gene matches.

This clone was seen once. The chain employs TRBV5-5 and TRBJ1-2; possibly TRBD1 for D (6 bases). This CDR3 contains 16 residues. Trimming pared 2 bases from V and 7 bases from J, leaving 21 bases between. From germline, CDR1 is SGHKS and CDR2 YYEKEE (reference sequence). Written as DNA, the CDR3 is TGTGCCAGCAGCTTCGCCCTAAACAGGGAGTCCGGTGGCTACACCTTC. Its translation: CASSFALNRESGGYTF.

This chain uses TRBV5-1 with TRBJ2-7; 7 positions match TRBD2. With V trimmed by 0 bases and J by 3 bases, 3 bases remained unmatched. Per germline, CDR1 SGHRS and CDR2 YFSETQ. The CDR3 totals 14 residues. The CDR3, as DNA: TGCGCCAGCAGCTTGGGACTAGCTTACTACGAGCAGTACTTC. Protein: CASSLGLAYYEQYF.

This clone has just a few counts. V is TRBV7-9 and J is TRBJ2-2; 7 nucleotides align to TRBD1. After removal of 4 bases from V and 0 bases from J, the junction contained 5 bases not matched to a gene. There are 16 residues in the CDR3. Per germline, CDR1 SEHNR and CDR2 FQNEAQ (reference sequence). CDR3: CASSSYRGPNTGELFF. The CDR3 DNA reads TGTGCCAGCAGCTCCTACAGGGGCCCGAACACCGGGGAGCTGTTTTTT.

This sequence joins TRBV5-1 and TRBJ1-3, with unresolved D. Germline V CDR1 and CDR2: SGHRS, YFSETQ. V lost 8 bases to trimming and J lost 6 bases, with 21 bases between them. CDR3 length equals 15 residues. The CDR3 region is CASSFGRAVENTIYF. The CDR3 nucleotides are TGCGCCAGTTCCTTCGGGAGGGCGGTTGAAAACACCATATATTTT.

This chain links TRBV6-2 or TRBV6-3 with TRBJ2-1, with TRBD2 matching 8 bases. Germline CDR1 and CDR2: MNHEY and SVGEGT. J lost 10 bases, V lost 5 bases, and 7 bases had no gene match. This CDR3 contains 13 residues. The chain's CDR3 is CASSQAGDGEQFF. The CDR3, as DNA: TGTGCCAGCAGTCAAGCGGGAGATGGAGAGCAGTTCTTC.

The V gene is TRBV11-2, the J gene TRBJ2-2; D possibly corresponds to TRBD1 (6 bases). Germline CDR1 reads SGHAT; CDR2 reads FQNNGV. V was trimmed by 5 bases and J by 4 bases, leaving 17 bases between them. The CDR3 extends over 16 amino acids. In DNA form, the CDR3 reads TGTGCCAGCAGCCCCTTAGACAGGACTGGCACCGGGGAGCTGTTTTTT. Its translation is CASSPLDRTGTGELFF.

CDR3 sequence: CATSDPQPGLAGMNEQFF. The CDR3 DNA reads as TGTGCCACCAGTGATCCCCAGCCTGGACTAGCGGGAATGAATGAGCAGTTCTTC. J is TRBJ2-1 and V is TRBV24-1, with TRBD2 matching over 12 bases. Germline V gives CDR1 KGHDR, CDR2 SFDVKD. After removal of 3 bases from V and 7 bases from J, the junction contained 12 bases not matched to a gene. The CDR3 runs to 18 residues.